This TCR beta chain was identified during a study of T cell changes during pregnancy in multiple sclerosis. Only in-frame clones appear in the TCRdb table, and some are missing; sequencing was by immunoSEQ multiplex PCR. The table shows about 74,000 clones, with roughly 91% occurring only once. This clone is categorized as medium-sized. Other DNA sequences of this sample code for an identical CDR3. CDR1 is SGHDN and CDR2 is FVKESK in the germline V gene. The V and J ends lost 1 base and 2 bases respectively, with 5 bases between them. The CDR3 is 13 residues long. The rearrangement joins TRBV14 to TRBJ1-2; D gene ambiguous. Sequencing was performed on peripheral blood, taken in the third trimester of pregnancy. This TCR was sampled from a female donor with multiple sclerosis, enrolled in a pregnancy study. CDR3 in amino acids: CASSQGQNYGYTF. The CDR3 nucleotides read TGTGCCAGCAGCCAAGGCCAGAACTATGGCTACACCTTC.